Each of the 20 T cell receptor beta chains below was sequenced from the same sample in a study of blood T cell repertoires in COVID-19. Libraries were prepared by immunoSEQ multiplex PCR; TCRdb keeps only in-frame clonotypes and omits some of them. Of 150,000 to 200,000 clones detected, almost 80% appear once; the ten largest clones hold roughly 17%. The sequenced sample was peripheral blood. Every receptor here comes from a man in his 60s with active or convalescent COVID-19.

The chain employs TRBV6-4 and TRBJ2-3; 11 bases are shared with TRBD2. The CDR3 totals 17 residues. J gave up 4 bases and V 6 bases, and 12 bases lay outside the gene matches. Germline loops: CDR1 MRHNA, CDR2 SNTAGT. In DNA form, the CDR3 reads TGTGCCAGCAGCCGAGATATAGCGGGAGGGCCGTCAGATACGCAGTATTTT. It encodes CASSRDIAGGPSDTQYF.

The chain is built from TRBV19 and TRBJ2-1; TRBD2 matches 9 bases. Looked up from germline, CDR1 is LNHDA and CDR2 is SQIVND (reference sequence). This CDR3 contains 14 residues. Trimming removed 5 bases from V and 4 bases from J; junction bases left unmatched: 3. Here the CDR3 DNA reads TGTGCCAGTAGTCGTGCGGGAGGGTACAATGAGCAGTTCTTC. Translation: CASSRAGGYNEQFF.

This rearrangement joins TRBV11-3 to TRBJ2-7; TRBD2 matches 7 bases. The CDR3 sequence is 14 residues long. The ends lost 3 bases at V and 2 bases at J; junction bases unmatched: 4. The V gene's germline CDR1 is SGHNT and CDR2 YENEEA. The CDR3 sequence is CASSFGGRAYEQYF. CDR3 DNA sequence: TGTGCCAGCAGCTTCGGTGGGAGGGCCTACGAGCAGTACTTC.

The CDR3 DNA is TGTGCCAGCAGTCCTGAGGCGAGCACTGAAGCTTTCTTT. This sequence encodes CASSPEASTEAFF. The chain has TRBV6-5 and TRBJ1-1, with D uncertain. Germline assignment: CDR1 MNHEY and CDR2 SVGAGI. V was cut by 5 bases and J by 4 bases, with 11 bases left in between. The CDR3 sequence is 13 residues long.

The J gene is TRBJ2-3, the V gene TRBV7-9; unclear D gene. This CDR3 is 14 amino acids long. CDR1 is SEHNR, CDR2 FQNEAQ, per germline (reference sequence). V lost 0 bases and J 0 bases, leaving 4 bases between the germline ends. CDR3: CASSLARSTDTQYF. The CDR3 DNA is TGTGCCAGCAGCTTAGCTCGGAGCACAGATACGCAGTATTTT.

The V and J genes are TRBV5-5 and TRBJ1-2, with D unresolved. V was pared by 0 bases and J by 8 bases, with 14 bases between. The CDR3 loop spans 14 amino acids. Germline values: CDR1 SGHKS, CDR2 YYEKEE (reference sequence). CDR3 residues: CASSLVTGSEGYTF. For the CDR3, the DNA is TGTGCCAGCAGCTTGGTTACGGGGTCGGAGGGCTACACCTTC.

The chain carries TRBV7-9 and TRBJ2-4, with 7 bases fitting TRBD2. The germline gives CDR1 SEHNR, CDR2 FQNEAQ (reference sequence). V shed 3 bases, J shed 8 bases, and the junction held 13 bases outside the gene matches. This CDR3 has 16 amino acids. As DNA, the CDR3 is TGTGCCAGCAGCTTGGGGGACTACGTGGGTGGCGACATTCAGTACTTC. Protein product: CASSLGDYVGGDIQYF.

The genes are TRBV20-1 and TRBJ2-5; 8 nucleotides line up with TRBD1. The CDR3 has 11 amino acids. After removal of 5 bases from V and 4 bases from J, the junction contained 0 bases not matched to a gene. Germline V CDR1 and CDR2: DFQATT, SNEGSKA (reference sequence). The CDR3 region is CSAGQGETQYF. For the CDR3, the DNA is TGCAGTGCTGGACAGGGAGAGACCCAGTACTTC.

The table lists this clone with a count of one. This chain uses TRBV6-2 or TRBV6-3 with TRBJ2-4; 8 bases match TRBD2. The V segment lost 4 bases and the J segment 4 bases; nucleotides outside the gene matches: 3. The CDR3 totals 14 residues. In germline, CDR1 is MNHEY, CDR2 SVGEGT. The CDR3 region has the DNA TGTGCCAGCAGTTCCGGGACTAGGAAAAACATTCAGTACTTC. The encoded protein is CASSSGTRKNIQYF.

The rearrangement joins TRBV20-1 to TRBJ2-1; D is perhaps TRBD1 (6 bases). Germline V lookup: CDR1 DFQATT, CDR2 SNEGSKA (reference sequence). This CDR3 contains 14 residues. V lost 3 bases and J lost 0, with 9 bases in between. DNA of the CDR3: TGCAGTGCTAGTCCAGGGGCCTCCTACAATGAGCAGTTCTTC. Its protein product is CSASPGASYNEQFF.

The V gene is TRBV9, the J gene TRBJ2-1; D gene uncertain. Deletions cut 2 bases from V and 12 bases from J, with 9 bases between. In germline, CDR1 is SGDLS, CDR2 YYNGEE. CDR3 length: 11 residues. The CDR3 DNA reads TGTGCCAGCAGCGTGCCCTGCGGGCAGTTCTTC. Translated, it gives CASSVPCGQFF.

The chain joins TRBV28 to TRBJ1-6; D not certain. The V gene lost 8 bases and the J gene lost 7 bases, with 18 bases spanning the gap. The length of the CDR3 is 15 residues. The germline gives CDR1 MDHEN, CDR2 SYDVKM. The CDR3 bases are TGTGCCAGCCATCCGAGCGGCAGGCCGAATTCACCCCTCCACTTT. Translated: CASHPSGRPNSPLHF.

V is TRBV7-2 and J is TRBJ1-4; TRBD1 matches 8 bases. The CDR3 has 14 amino acids. With 5 bases clipped from V and 8 bases from J, the junction kept 7 bases outside the gene matches. CDR1 and CDR2 (germline): SGHTA, FQGNSA. DNA of the CDR3: TGTGCCAGCAGCCCGGACAGGGCTTGGGAAAAACTGTTTTTT. Translated, it gives CASSPDRAWEKLFF. Looking up the rest from reference TRBV7-2 and TRBJ1-4 gives the full variable domain: GAGVSQSPSNKVTEKGKDVELRCDPISGHTALYWYRQSLGQGLEFLIYFQGNSAPDKSGLPSDRFSAERTGGSVSTLTIQRTQQEDSAVYLCASSPDRAWEKLFFGSGTQLSVL.

This clone showed up just a few times. The gene calls are TRBV6-5 and TRBJ1-5; D not certain. Germline values: CDR1 MNHEY, CDR2 SVGAGI. The length of the CDR3 is 13 residues. Between the trimmed V and J ends, which lost 7 bases and 3 bases, there was a span of 10 bases. In DNA, the CDR3 is TGTGCCAGCACCAGGCAGGTCAATCAGCCCCAGCATTTT. It codes for CASTRQVNQPQHF.

Comments on this clone: In the same sample, other DNA sequences code for this CDR3. This chain joins TRBV15 and TRBJ2-2; TRBD2 is a possible D gene (6 bases). Trimming cost V 8 bases and J 2 bases, with 9 bases left between them. Germline lookup yields CDR1 LNHNV and CDR2 YYDKDF (reference sequence). CDR3 length equals 13 residues. The CDR3 reads CATSRENTGELFF. CDR3 DNA sequence: TGTGCCACCTCGCGGGAAAACACCGGGGAGCTGTTTTTT.

This clone was recorded a few times. This chain uses TRBV5-5 with TRBJ2-3; 7 bases line up with TRBD1. J gave up 4 bases and V 4 bases, and 9 bases lay outside the gene matches. The germline gives CDR1 SGHKS, CDR2 YYEKEE (reference sequence). The CDR3 runs to 15 residues. In DNA, the CDR3 is TGTGCCAGCAGCCCACCGGGACAGAGGTCAGATACGCAGTATTTT. Translation: CASSPPGQRSDTQYF. Full variable domain (missing parts from reference TRBV5-5 and TRBJ2-3): DAGVTQSPTHLIKTRGQQVTLRCSPISGHKSVSWYQQVLGQGPQFIFQYYEKEERGRGNFPDRFSARQFPNYSSELNVNALLLGDSALYLCASSPPGQRSDTQYFGPGTRLTVL.

The chain employs TRBV7-8 and TRBJ2-5, with TRBD2 identical over 15 bases. Germline CDR1 SGHVS, CDR2 FQNEAQ. CDR3 length: 17 residues. V lost 4 bases and J lost 1; bases outside the gene matches: 4. CDR3 sequence (DNA): TGTGCCAGCAGCTCCGGACTAGCGGGAGGGTTCCAAGAGACCCAGTACTTC. Amino acids: CASSSGLAGGFQETQYF.

The table lists this clone with a count of one. The chain joins TRBV20-1 to TRBJ2-3; D is possibly TRBD1 (5 bases). Germline CDR1 reads DFQATT; CDR2 reads SNEGSKA (reference sequence). Trimming pared 3 bases from V and 1 base from J, leaving 14 bases between. The CDR3 runs 15 residues. CDR3 protein: CSASDGRAGTDTQYF. Written as DNA, the CDR3 is TGCAGTGCTAGTGACGGCAGGGCAGGCACAGATACGCAGTATTTT.

The chain recombines TRBV27 with TRBJ1-1; D perhaps matches TRBD1 (6 bases). Germline V lookup: CDR1 MNHEY, CDR2 SMNVEV (reference sequence). V lost 0 bases and J lost 5, with 7 bases in between. The CDR3 consists of 13 residues. The CDR3 nucleotides read TGTGCCAGCAGTTTATCGGGACATACTGAAGCTTTCTTT. This gives the protein CASSLSGHTEAFF.

The chain joins TRBV25-1 to TRBJ2-2; TRBD1 might be the D (6 bases). In germline, CDR1 is MGHDK, CDR2 SYGVNS. The V end lost 8 bases, the J end lost 1 base, and 11 bases lay between the germline ends. The CDR3 totals 14 residues. The CDR3 spells CASGQGGNTGELFF. Here the CDR3 DNA reads TGTGCCAGCGGACAAGGGGGGAACACCGGGGAGCTGTTTTTT.